Listed below are T cell receptor beta chains from one sample, sequenced in a study of blood T cells in healthy people across ages. MiXCR, run by TCRdb on the 5' RACE reads, gives a single entry per CDR3 protein. The sample lists 1.5 million to 2 million distinct CDR3 sequences, roughly 32% occurring once. Sequencing was carried out using blood. All receptors derive from a woman in her 30s in good health. The CDR3 runs from the conserved cysteine through the conserved F or W. D genes are given only for firm matches. A row's size may be missing; if present it is once, few, many or a size class.

j_gene: TRBJ2-7
d_gene: TRBD2
abundance: .
v_gene: TRBV6-2/TRBV6-3
CDR3nt: TGTGCCAGCAGTTACAGGGTATCAGCGGGAGGCCGACCCCACGAGCAGTACTTC
CDR3aa: CASSYRVSAGGRPHEQYF

j_gene: TRBJ2-7
d_gene: TRBD1
abundance: .
v_gene: TRBV27
CDR3nt: TGTGCCAGCAGTTTATCGACAGGGGGCGGCTACGAGCAGTACTTC
CDR3aa: CASSLSTGGGYEQYF

j_gene: TRBJ2-7
d_gene: .
abundance: .
v_gene: TRBV10-1
CDR3nt: TGCGCCAGCAGTGAGTCGGAGGGAACAGGAGCCGAGCAGTACTTC
CDR3aa: CASSESEGTGAEQYF

j_gene: TRBJ1-5
d_gene: .
abundance: .
v_gene: TRBV29-1
CDR3nt: TGCAGCGTTGTCGCGGGGGCAAATCAGCCCCAGCATTTT
CDR3aa: CSVVAGANQPQHF

j_gene: TRBJ2-3
d_gene: TRBD2
abundance: few
v_gene: TRBV29-1
CDR3nt: TGCAGCGTTGAAGAACGGCTTCTAGCGGGAGGGAATACGCAGTATTTT
CDR3aa: CSVEERLLAGGNTQYF

j_gene: TRBJ1-2
d_gene: .
abundance: few
v_gene: TRBV28
CDR3nt: TGTGCCAGCAGTCCCCCCCTGGGACCAACAGATGGCTACACCTTC
CDR3aa: CASSPPLGPTDGYTF

j_gene: TRBJ2-1
d_gene: .
abundance: few
v_gene: TRBV5-1
CDR3nt: TGCGCCAGCAGCTTGGTGGTAGTGGAATACAATGAGCAGTTCTTC
CDR3aa: CASSLVVVEYNEQFF

j_gene: TRBJ1-2
d_gene: .
abundance: few
v_gene: TRBV28
CDR3nt: TGTGCCAGCTCCCCCAGTAGCGGGGTCGGGAATGGCTACACCTTC
CDR3aa: CASSPSSGVGNGYTF

j_gene: TRBJ1-5
d_gene: .
abundance: .
v_gene: TRBV29-1
CDR3nt: TGCAGCGTTGATTTGGGTTGGGGTCAGCCCCAGCATTTT
CDR3aa: CSVDLGWGQPQHF

j_gene: TRBJ2-5
d_gene: .
abundance: .
v_gene: TRBV20-1
CDR3nt: TGCAGTGCAAGCGCGGGTATCGAGACCCAGTACTTC
CDR3aa: CSASAGIETQYF

j_gene: TRBJ2-7
d_gene: .
abundance: .
v_gene: TRBV11-2
CDR3nt: TGTGCCAGCAGCTTAGGGTCCTTCCCCCGCTACGAGCAGTACTTC
CDR3aa: CASSLGSFPRYEQYF

j_gene: TRBJ2-7
d_gene: .
abundance: many
v_gene: TRBV4-1
CDR3nt: TGCGCCAGCAGCCAAGATCACGGGGACTCCTACGAGCAGTACTTC
CDR3aa: CASSQDHGDSYEQYF

j_gene: TRBJ1-5
d_gene: .
abundance: .
v_gene: TRBV20-1
CDR3nt: TGCAGTGCTCGTGCGGCTCAGTTTAGCAATCAGCCCCAGCATTTT
CDR3aa: CSARAAQFSNQPQHF

j_gene: TRBJ2-5
d_gene: .
abundance: .
v_gene: TRBV3-1
CDR3nt: TGTGCCAGCAGCCCGACTAGTTGGGGGGAGACCCAGTACTTC
CDR3aa: CASSPTSWGETQYF

j_gene: TRBJ2-7
d_gene: .
abundance: .
v_gene: TRBV6-2/TRBV6-3
CDR3nt: TGTGCCAGCAGTAACACAGGTTACGAGCAGTACTTC
CDR3aa: CASSNTGYEQYF

j_gene: TRBJ2-5
d_gene: .
abundance: .
v_gene: TRBV9
CDR3nt: TGTGCCAGCAGCGCGCACGGTGGGGGGGCAGGTGAGACCCAGTACTTC
CDR3aa: CASSAHGGGAGETQYF

j_gene: TRBJ2-7
d_gene: .
abundance: .
v_gene: TRBV28
CDR3nt: TGTGCCACCCGGTTCGAACGGGGTCCCTACGAGCAGTACTTC
CDR3aa: CATRFERGPYEQYF

j_gene: TRBJ2-3
d_gene: TRBD2
abundance: .
v_gene: TRBV20-1
CDR3nt: TGCAGTGCCCATGGGGGGGACAGCACAGATACGCAGTATTTT
CDR3aa: CSAHGGDSTDTQYF

j_gene: TRBJ2-3
d_gene: TRBD1
abundance: .
v_gene: TRBV20-1
CDR3nt: TGCAGTGCCTCACGAAGACAGGGTGAAGGAGATACGCAGTATTTT
CDR3aa: CSASRRQGEGDTQYF

j_gene: TRBJ2-5
d_gene: TRBD1
abundance: .
v_gene: TRBV10-3
CDR3nt: TGTGCCATCAGTGGGACAGGGTACGAGACCCAGTACTTC
CDR3aa: CAISGTGYETQYF

j_gene: TRBJ1-1
d_gene: .
abundance: .
v_gene: TRBV2
CDR3nt: TGTGCCAGCAGTGACCACGGCAGAGGGACTGAAGCTTTCTTT
CDR3aa: CASSDHGRGTEAFF

j_gene: TRBJ2-3
d_gene: .
abundance: .
v_gene: TRBV27
CDR3nt: TGTGCCAGCAGTTTTTATGTGACAGGCACCACAGATACGCAGTATTTT
CDR3aa: CASSFYVTGTTDTQYF

j_gene: TRBJ1-1
d_gene: TRBD1
abundance: .
v_gene: TRBV29-1
CDR3nt: TGCAGCGTTGAGACAGGGGGCCACACTGAAGCTTTCTTT
CDR3aa: CSVETGGHTEAFF

j_gene: TRBJ2-7
d_gene: .
abundance: few
v_gene: TRBV3-1
CDR3nt: TGTGCCAGCAGCCAAGAAGGGCCGTTCTACGAGCAGTACTTC
CDR3aa: CASSQEGPFYEQYF

j_gene: TRBJ1-2
d_gene: TRBD1
abundance: few
v_gene: TRBV27
CDR3nt: TGTGCCAGCAGTTTAAAGACAGGGCAGGGCTACACCTTC
CDR3aa: CASSLKTGQGYTF

j_gene: TRBJ1-2
d_gene: TRBD1
abundance: .
v_gene: TRBV6-1
CDR3nt: TGTGCCAGCAGTTCGACAGGGGTGCGTGGCTACACCTTC
CDR3aa: CASSSTGVRGYTF

j_gene: TRBJ2-1
d_gene: TRBD1
abundance: .
v_gene: TRBV7-6
CDR3nt: TGTGCCAGCAGCCCCGACAGGGGTAATCACAATGAGCAGTTCTTC
CDR3aa: CASSPDRGNHNEQFF

j_gene: TRBJ2-7
d_gene: .
abundance: many
v_gene: TRBV7-9
CDR3nt: TGTGCCAGCAGCCCCCCCGGATACACCTACGAGCAGTACTTC
CDR3aa: CASSPPGYTYEQYF

j_gene: TRBJ2-1
d_gene: .
abundance: many
v_gene: TRBV4-1
CDR3nt: TGCGCCAGCAGCCAAGACCCTAGCGACTACAATGAGCAGTTCTTC
CDR3aa: CASSQDPSDYNEQFF

j_gene: TRBJ2-7
d_gene: .
abundance: .
v_gene: TRBV7-9
CDR3nt: TGTGCCAGCAGCTTAGGGCAGGGAATCTTCCAAACCTACGAGCAGTACTTC
CDR3aa: CASSLGQGIFQTYEQYF

j_gene: TRBJ2-5
d_gene: .
abundance: few
v_gene: TRBV6-5
CDR3nt: TGTGCCAGCAGTTACACCCAGGGGGGAAGAGAGACCCAGTACTTC
CDR3aa: CASSYTQGGRETQYF

j_gene: TRBJ2-5
d_gene: TRBD1
abundance: .
v_gene: TRBV6-5
CDR3nt: TGTGCCAGCAGTTACGTACAGGGGGTGCTCGAGACCCAGTACTTC
CDR3aa: CASSYVQGVLETQYF

j_gene: TRBJ2-3
d_gene: .
abundance: .
v_gene: TRBV6-1
CDR3nt: TGTGCCAGCAGTGAAATCCCGGGGGATACGCAGTATTTT
CDR3aa: CASSEIPGDTQYF

j_gene: TRBJ2-3
d_gene: .
abundance: many
v_gene: TRBV6-1
CDR3nt: TGTGCCAGCAGGACAGATACAGATACGCAGTATTTT
CDR3aa: CASRTDTDTQYF

j_gene: TRBJ2-7
d_gene: .
abundance: .
v_gene: TRBV21-1
CDR3nt: TGTGCCAACAGCAAAGAGCGGGGGGCGACCTACGAGCAGTACTTC
CDR3aa: CANSKERGATYEQYF

j_gene: TRBJ2-3
d_gene: TRBD1
abundance: .
v_gene: TRBV20-1
CDR3nt: TGCAGTGCTAGAGTACAGGGGCGCGTGTTGAGCGGACCATCAGATACGCAGTATTTT
CDR3aa: CSARVQGRVLSGPSDTQYF

j_gene: TRBJ2-7
d_gene: TRBD2
abundance: .
v_gene: TRBV20-1
CDR3nt: TGCAGTGCTTTCCCCGGGACTAGCGGGAGACCCTCCTACAATGAGCAGTACTTC
CDR3aa: CSAFPGTSGRPSYNEQYF

j_gene: TRBJ2-5
d_gene: TRBD2
abundance: .
v_gene: TRBV20-1
CDR3nt: TGCAGTGCTAGTCTAGCGGGAGGGCTGGTGGAGACCCAGTACTTC
CDR3aa: CSASLAGGLVETQYF

j_gene: TRBJ2-1
d_gene: .
abundance: few
v_gene: TRBV5-1
CDR3nt: TGCGCCAGCAGAAGACGGGGAGATTCCTACAATGAGCAGTTCTTC
CDR3aa: CASRRRGDSYNEQFF

j_gene: TRBJ2-3
d_gene: .
abundance: .
v_gene: TRBV10-2
CDR3nt: TGCGCCAGCAGGGACGAGGGGGGCCGAGATACGCGGTATTTT
CDR3aa: CASRDEGGRDTRYF

j_gene: TRBJ1-2
d_gene: .
abundance: few
v_gene: TRBV5-1
CDR3nt: TGCGCCAGCAGCTTGGCTGGAGGGCGCGGCTATGGCTACACCTTC
CDR3aa: CASSLAGGRGYGYTF

j_gene: TRBJ1-6
d_gene: .
abundance: .
v_gene: TRBV7-2
CDR3nt: TGTGCCAGCAGCTTGGCCGGACAGCAGAATTCACCCCTCCACTTT
CDR3aa: CASSLAGQQNSPLHF

j_gene: TRBJ2-1
d_gene: TRBD1
abundance: few
v_gene: TRBV29-1
CDR3nt: TGCAGCGCCCTCGGACAGGGATATGAGCAGTTCTTC
CDR3aa: CSALGQGYEQFF

j_gene: TRBJ1-5
d_gene: .
abundance: few
v_gene: TRBV4-1
CDR3nt: TGCGCCAGCAGCCAAGATTTCCGGCCGTCAGATCAGCCCCAGCATTTT
CDR3aa: CASSQDFRPSDQPQHF

j_gene: TRBJ2-1
d_gene: .
abundance: .
v_gene: TRBV5-1
CDR3nt: TGCACCAGCAGCTGGGTACTTTCTGAGCAGTTCTTC
CDR3aa: CTSSWVLSEQFF